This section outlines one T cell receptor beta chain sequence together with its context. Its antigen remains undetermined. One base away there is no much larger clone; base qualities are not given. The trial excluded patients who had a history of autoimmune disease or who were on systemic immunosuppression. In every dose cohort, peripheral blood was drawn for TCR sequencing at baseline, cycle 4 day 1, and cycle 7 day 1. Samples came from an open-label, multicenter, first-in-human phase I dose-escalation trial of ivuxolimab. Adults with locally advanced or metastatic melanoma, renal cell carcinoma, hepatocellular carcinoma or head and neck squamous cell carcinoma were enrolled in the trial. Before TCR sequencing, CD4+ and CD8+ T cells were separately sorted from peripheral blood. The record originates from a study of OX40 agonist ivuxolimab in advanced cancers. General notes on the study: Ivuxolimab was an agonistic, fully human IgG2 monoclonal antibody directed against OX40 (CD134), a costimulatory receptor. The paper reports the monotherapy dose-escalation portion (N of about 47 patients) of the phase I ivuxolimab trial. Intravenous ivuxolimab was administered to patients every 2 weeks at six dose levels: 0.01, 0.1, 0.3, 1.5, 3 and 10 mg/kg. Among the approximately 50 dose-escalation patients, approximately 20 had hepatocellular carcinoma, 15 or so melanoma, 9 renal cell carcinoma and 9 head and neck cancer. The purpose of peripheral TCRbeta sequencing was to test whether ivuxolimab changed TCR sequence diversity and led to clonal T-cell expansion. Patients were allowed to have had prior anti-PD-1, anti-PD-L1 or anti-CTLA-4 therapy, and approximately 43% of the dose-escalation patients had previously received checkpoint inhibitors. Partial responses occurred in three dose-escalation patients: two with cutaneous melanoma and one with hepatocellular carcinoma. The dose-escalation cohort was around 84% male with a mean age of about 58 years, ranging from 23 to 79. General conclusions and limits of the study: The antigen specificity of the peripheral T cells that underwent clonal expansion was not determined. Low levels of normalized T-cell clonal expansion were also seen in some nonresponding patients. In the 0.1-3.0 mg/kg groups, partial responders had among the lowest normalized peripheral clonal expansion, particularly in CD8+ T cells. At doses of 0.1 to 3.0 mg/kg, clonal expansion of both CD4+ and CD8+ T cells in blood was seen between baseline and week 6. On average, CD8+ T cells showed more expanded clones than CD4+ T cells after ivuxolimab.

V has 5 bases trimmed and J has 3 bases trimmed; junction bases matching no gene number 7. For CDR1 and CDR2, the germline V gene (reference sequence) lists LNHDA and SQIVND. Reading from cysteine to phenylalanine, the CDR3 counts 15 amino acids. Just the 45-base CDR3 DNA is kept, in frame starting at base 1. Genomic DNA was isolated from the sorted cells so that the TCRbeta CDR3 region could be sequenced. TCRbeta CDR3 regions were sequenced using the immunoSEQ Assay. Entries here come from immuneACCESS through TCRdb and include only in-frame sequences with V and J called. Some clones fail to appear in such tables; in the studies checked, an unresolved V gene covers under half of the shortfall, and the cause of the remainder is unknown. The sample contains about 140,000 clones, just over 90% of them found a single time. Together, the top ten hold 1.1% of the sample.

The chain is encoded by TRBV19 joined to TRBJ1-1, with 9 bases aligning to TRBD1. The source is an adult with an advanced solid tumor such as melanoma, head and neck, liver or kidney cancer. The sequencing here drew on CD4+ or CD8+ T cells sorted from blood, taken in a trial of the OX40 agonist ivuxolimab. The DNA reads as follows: TGTGCCAGTAGTTTCTTGGACAGGGGCGACACTGAAGCTTTCTTT. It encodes CASSFLDRGDTEAFF.